This T cell receptor beta chain was captured in a study of cytomegalovirus exposure and HLA in healthy donors. Study-wide context: Among the 350 to 500 donors who were genotyped, roughly 86% fell in the genetic ancestry cluster that is associated with self-reported Caucasian donors. The study's findings and limits: TCR beta sequences reportedly predicted most subjects' HLA-A and HLA-B alleles accurately. An observed cluster of highly shared sequence variants was recorded as a likely sequencing artifact.

PCR employed 60 Vbeta and 13 Jbeta primers. Method: immunoSEQ multiplex PCR; TCRdb's copy keeps in-frame clones and lacks some. The sample has about 190,000 clones, about 80% seen once; the top ten hold about 2%. With regard to this clone: Its antigen is not known.

Trimming cost V 4 bases and J 7 bases; bases outside gene matches: 5. This CDR3 region has 15 residues. Germline loops: CDR1 SGHTA, CDR2 FQGNSA. This clonotype was obtained from a woman in her thirties in good health and CMV-seronegative. Material: PBMCs. The genes are TRBV7-2 and TRBJ2-1; 12 positions match TRBD2. The CDR3 spells CASSSSGLAGNEQFF. The CDR3 DNA reads TGTGCCAGCAGCTCCTCGGGACTAGCGGGTAATGAGCAGTTCTTC.